These 27 T cell receptor beta chains were all obtained from the same sample, sequenced in a study of T cells in Graves' hyperthyroidism and ophthalmopathy. RNA transcripts gave rise to amplified TCR beta CDR3 regions. First-round RT-PCR targeting the TCR CDR3 was performed with the HTBI primer set. TCRdb analysed the multiplex PCR reads with MiXCR anew, one entry per CDR3 protein. The table records around 200,000 distinct CDR3 sequences, approximately 15% of them present only once. Input material: blood. These receptors originate from a woman in her forties or fifties with Graves' hyperthyroidism.

The genes are TRBV20-1 and TRBJ2-7; D ambiguous. The CDR3 length is 13 residues. Trimming took 0 bases from V and 2 from J, leaving 8 bases between them. In germline, CDR1 is DFQATT, CDR2 SNEGSKA (reference sequence). CDR3 protein: CSARELVTYEQYF. The DNA of the CDR3 is TGCAGTGCTAGAGAGCTAGTCACCTACGAGCAGTACTTC.

This clonotype was seen ten or more times. The V call is TRBV6-2 or TRBV6-3, the J call TRBJ2-3; a weak D match, TRBD2 (5 bases). The CDR3 sequence is 14 residues long. V was trimmed by 4 bases and J by 2 bases, leaving 10 bases between them. Germline lookup yields CDR1 MNHEY and CDR2 SVGEGT. CDR3 in DNA: TGTGCCAGCAGTTCTCTTCGGGACACAGATACGCAGTATTTT. Translation: CASSSLRDTDTQYF.

In this sample, this clonotype turned up many times. This sequence joins TRBV7-2 and TRBJ1-2; a weak D match, TRBD1 (6 bases). From germline, CDR1 is SGHTA and CDR2 FQGNSA. V shed 7 bases and J shed 7 bases, with 25 bases lying between them. This CDR3 is built from 16 residues. CDR3 coding DNA: TGTGCCAGCAACCTTTTGATACAGGGTGCTTCCAGTGGCTACACCTTC. Translation: CASNLLIQGASSGYTF.

The chain joins TRBV4-1 to TRBJ2-2; a weak D match, TRBD2 (5 bases). The V end lost 1 base, the J end lost 5 bases, and 14 bases lay between the germline ends. This CDR3 region has 16 residues. Germline V gene sequence: CDR1 MGHRA, CDR2 YSYEKL. CDR3 in amino acids: CASSQVRGWGTGELFF. CDR3 coding DNA: TGCGCCAGCAGCCAAGTTCGGGGATGGGGAACCGGGGAGCTGTTTTTT.

This clonotype was detected ten times or more. At one of its ends the junction is not consistent with the germline gene, which may arise from a read error. This chain connects TRBV20-1 to TRBJ2-7; TRBD1 might be the D (5 bases). CDR3 length: 12 amino acids. Germline-derived CDR1 and CDR2 are DFQATT and SNEGSKA (reference sequence). The CDR3: CSVRAQAHEQYF. In nucleotides, the CDR3 is TGCAGTGTTAGAGCACAGGCTCACGAGCAGTACTTC.

Ten or more counts support this clonotype. The V gene is TRBV28, the J gene TRBJ2-6; possible D gene TRBD1, 6 bases. Trimming took off 9 bases at V and 5 bases at J, with 11 bases between the two ends. In germline, CDR1 is MDHEN, CDR2 SYDVKM. This CDR3 spans 13 amino acids. This CDR3 reads CASGQSRANVLTF. The CDR3 nucleotides are TGTGCCAGTGGACAGTCCCGGGCCAACGTCCTGACTTTC.

This sequence joins TRBV5-1 and TRBJ1-3; 11 nucleotides match TRBD1. Looked up from germline, CDR1 is SGHRS and CDR2 is YFSETQ. Germline trimming cut 0 bases from V and 2 bases from J; bases unmatched to any gene: 10. The CDR3 extends over 19 amino acids. CDR3 region: CASSLAGTGGVLPGNTIYF. Here the CDR3 DNA reads TGCGCCAGCAGCTTGGCCGGGACAGGGGGTGTCCTCCCTGGAAACACCATATATTTT.

This clonotype was counted many times. The chain carries TRBV25-1 and TRBJ1-2, with D unclear. Trimming pared 4 bases from V and 8 bases from J, leaving 17 bases between. This CDR3 contains 14 residues. Germline V lookup: CDR1 MGHDK, CDR2 SYGVNS. The CDR3 sequence: CASSAFGAVGGYTF. The DNA of the CDR3 is TGTGCCAGCAGTGCGTTCGGCGCAGTCGGCGGCTACACCTTC.

This chain joins TRBV24-1 and TRBJ2-1, with 9 bases fitting TRBD1. The CDR3 has 17 residues. Germline assignment: CDR1 KGHDR and CDR2 SFDVKD. Germline trimming cut 8 bases from V and 7 bases from J; bases unmatched to any gene: 17. The CDR3 DNA reads as TGTGCCACCAATGCCGCATCCGGGACAGGGAGGTCGAATGAGCAGTTCTTC. The encoded protein is CATNAASGTGRSNEQFF.

This clonotype appeared many times. The V gene is TRBV12-3 or TRBV12-4, the J gene TRBJ1-2; 8 nucleotides agree with TRBD1. CDR3 length: 14 residues. V was pared by 2 bases and J by 6 bases, with 5 bases of the junction left unmatched. CDR3 protein: CASSLWGDRNGYTF. The CDR3 DNA is TGTGCCAGCAGTTTATGGGGGGACAGGAATGGCTACACCTTC.

This clonotype has a handful of counts. This chain joins TRBV5-4 and TRBJ2-3; the D gene is possibly TRBD2 (5 bases). The V gene lost 7 bases and the J gene lost 0 bases, with 6 bases spanning the gap. The CDR3 runs to 12 residues. CDR1 SGHNT and CDR2 YYREEE come from the germline V gene (reference sequence). In DNA form, the CDR3 reads TGTGCCAGCCGGGGAAGCACAGATACGCAGTATTTT. Protein: CASRGSTDTQYF.

There are many counts of this clonotype. V gene TRBV28 combines with J gene TRBJ1-6; a weak D match, TRBD1 (5 bases). V shed 6 bases and J shed 9 bases, with 24 bases lying between them. CDR3 length equals 17 residues. Per germline, CDR1 MDHEN and CDR2 SYDVKM. The CDR3 region has the DNA TGTGCCAGCAGGCCTCCGGGCGTCTTGGACAATAGTTCACCCCTCCACTTT. It is translated as CASRPPGVLDNSSPLHF.

This clonotype appeared many times. The chain joins TRBV7-9 to TRBJ2-7, with 7 bases lining up with TRBD1. CDR3 length: 14 amino acids. V dropped 5 bases and J dropped 2; count of bases not matched to a gene: 6. Germline V lookup: CDR1 SEHNR, CDR2 FQNEAQ (reference sequence). CDR3 sequence: CASSPDRVPYEQYF. CDR3 bases: TGTGCCAGCAGCCCCGACAGGGTTCCCTACGAGCAGTACTTC.

This clonotype was detected many times. V usage is TRBV29-1 and J usage is TRBJ1-4; D may be TRBD1 (6 bases). The germline V gene has CDR1 SQVTM and CDR2 ANQGSEA. Trimming left V 7 bases short and J 9 bases short, with 18 bases between. CDR3 size: 13 residues. The CDR3 reads CSAHDRIGKKLFF. The CDR3 region has the DNA TGCAGCGCACACGACAGGATTGGGAAAAAACTGTTTTTT.

With regard to this clonotype: A clone one base away is much larger, so this may be a read error. The gene calls are TRBV3-1 and TRBJ2-7, with 8 bases that match TRBD1. Germline loops: CDR1 LGHDT, CDR2 YNNKEL (reference sequence). The CDR3 extends over 13 amino acids. CDR3 nucleotides: TGTGCCAGCCCGGGACAGGCCTCCTACGAGCAGCACTTC. Encoded protein: CASPGQASYEQHF.

V is TRBV5-4 and J is TRBJ2-3, with TRBD1 as a possible D gene (6 bases). The V gene lost 5 bases and the J gene lost 4 bases, with 14 bases spanning the gap. Germline CDR1 is SGHNT and CDR2 is YYREEE (reference sequence). The CDR3 is 14 residues long. The CDR3 loop is CASRGQNAPDTQYF. The CDR3 coding sequence is TGTGCCAGCAGGGGACAAAACGCACCAGATACGCAGTATTTT.

This clonotype came up once. The rearrangement links TRBV7-9 to TRBJ2-7; 8 bases are a match to TRBD2. Germline lookup yields CDR1 SEHNR and CDR2 FQNEAQ (reference sequence). The CDR3 spans 16 residues. V was clipped by 4 bases and J by 7 bases; unmatched bases: 15. This CDR3 is CASSSQGLARSREQYF. The CDR3 DNA reads TGTGCCAGCAGCTCCCAAGGACTAGCTCGTTCAAGGGAGCAGTACTTC.

This clonotype was picked up a small number of times. The V and J genes are TRBV7-2 and TRBJ1-6; no reliable D call. V was pared by 5 bases and J by 7 bases, with 12 bases between. This CDR3 contains 14 residues. Germline lookup yields CDR1 SGHTA and CDR2 FQGNSA. CDR3 coding DNA: TGTGCCAGCAGCCCACTTCGCGGCAATTCACCCCTCCACTTT. It is translated as CASSPLRGNSPLHF.

This clonotype was recorded many times. This chain joins TRBV2 and TRBJ1-4; weak D call: TRBD1 (6 bases). The CDR3 contains 15 residues. Germline V gives CDR1 SNHLY, CDR2 FYNNEI. Trimming stripped 0 bases from V and 6 bases from J, with 11 bases between. CDR3 in DNA: TGTGCCAGCAGTGAAGCAACAGGGTACGATGAAAAACTGTTTTTT. This sequence encodes CASSEATGYDEKLFF.

This sequence joins TRBV30 and TRBJ2-1, with 9 bases aligning to TRBD2. The CDR3 is made up of 13 amino acids. V shed 4 bases and J 9 bases; nucleotides not matched to a gene: 7. Looked up from germline, CDR1 is GTSNPN and CDR2 is SVGIG (reference sequence). The CDR3: CAWNSGRTIEQFF. The CDR3 DNA is TGTGCCTGGAATAGCGGGAGAACGATTGAGCAGTTCTTC.

A few counts support this clonotype. This rearrangement joins TRBV4-2 to TRBJ2-3; TRBD2 aligns across 8 bases. The V gene's germline CDR1 is LGHNA and CDR2 YNFKEQ. This CDR3 region has 18 residues. J lost 2 bases, V lost 1 base, and 11 bases had no gene match. DNA of the CDR3: TGTGCCAGCAGCCAAGTAACCATAAGCGGGGGCTACACAGATACGCAGTATTTT. Its protein product is CASSQVTISGGYTDTQYF.

This clonotype was picked up a small number of times. This rearrangement joins TRBV4-2 to TRBJ1-3, with D perhaps TRBD1 (6 bases). The CDR3 consists of 19 residues. Germline-derived CDR1 and CDR2 are LGHNA and YNFKEQ. V lost 0 bases and J 2 bases, leaving 20 bases between the germline ends. CDR3 residues: CASSQELARITGTGNTIYF. The CDR3 nucleotides are TGTGCCAGCAGCCAAGAACTGGCTAGAATTACAGGGACTGGAAACACCATATATTTT.

This clonotype was counted at least ten times. The rearrangement uses TRBV18 and TRBJ2-5; no definite D call. Germline V gene lookup returns CDR1 KGHSH and CDR2 LQKENI. Trimming took 1 base from V and 4 from J, leaving 1 base between them. This CDR3 comprises 11 residues. The CDR3 sequence: CASSPRETQYF. The DNA for the CDR3 is TGTGCCAGCTCACCACGAGAGACCCAGTACTTC.

This clonotype has a count of ten or more. V and J are TRBV3-1 and TRBJ2-7, with 8 bases that match TRBD1. The CDR3 runs 14 residues. Germline assignment: CDR1 LGHDT and CDR2 YNNKEL (reference sequence). V was pared by 4 bases and J by 2 bases, with 4 bases of the junction left unmatched. The CDR3 protein is CASSPSTGAYEQYF. The DNA for the CDR3 is TGTGCCAGCAGCCCTTCGACAGGGGCCTACGAGCAGTACTTC.

This clonotype has a count of ten or more. This sequence joins TRBV4-3 and TRBJ1-4; TRBD1 agrees at 7 bases. The germline V gene has CDR1 LGHNA and CDR2 YSLEER. The CDR3 totals 14 residues. The V gene end was trimmed by 4 bases and the J gene end by 7 bases; junction bases not matched to a gene: 6. The CDR3 region is CASSPRGKGEKLFF. The CDR3 DNA follows: TGCGCCAGCAGCCCCAGGGGGAAGGGTGAAAAACTGTTTTTT.

In this sample, this clonotype turned up a few times. One end of the junction varies from germline; a read error may be responsible. The chain recombines TRBV20-1 with TRBJ1-2; TRBD1 matches 7 bases. Per the germline V gene, CDR1 is DFQATT and CDR2 is SNEGSKA (reference sequence). This CDR3 has 13 residues. The DNA of the CDR3 is TGCAGTGCCAGAGGGGGCCTCTACTATGGCTACACCTTC. Translated: CSARGGLYYGYTF.

This clonotype was observed at least ten times. The V gene is TRBV6-2 or TRBV6-3, the J gene TRBJ1-5, with TRBD1 matching 9 bases. After removal of 1 base from V and 6 bases from J, the junction contained 4 bases not matched to a gene. The CDR3 is made up of 15 amino acids. In germline, CDR1 is MNHEY, CDR2 SVGEGT. CDR3 DNA sequence: TGTGCCAGCAGTTACTTAACAGGGGGCGGTCAGCCCCAGCATTTT. Amino acids: CASSYLTGGGQPQHF.